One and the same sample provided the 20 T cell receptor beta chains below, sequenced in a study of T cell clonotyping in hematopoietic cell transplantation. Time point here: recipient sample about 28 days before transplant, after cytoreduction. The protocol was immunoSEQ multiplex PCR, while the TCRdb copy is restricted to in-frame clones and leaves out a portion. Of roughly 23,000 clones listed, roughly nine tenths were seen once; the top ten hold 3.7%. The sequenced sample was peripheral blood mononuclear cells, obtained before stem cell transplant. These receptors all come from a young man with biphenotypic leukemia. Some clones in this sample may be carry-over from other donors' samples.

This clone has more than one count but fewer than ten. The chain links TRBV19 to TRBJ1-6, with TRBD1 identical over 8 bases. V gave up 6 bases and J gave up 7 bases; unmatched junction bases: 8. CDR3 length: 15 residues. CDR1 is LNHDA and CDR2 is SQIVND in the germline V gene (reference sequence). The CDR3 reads CASSPQGAGNSPLHF. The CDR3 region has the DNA TGTGCCAGTAGCCCGCAGGGGGCCGGGAATTCACCCCTCCACTTT.

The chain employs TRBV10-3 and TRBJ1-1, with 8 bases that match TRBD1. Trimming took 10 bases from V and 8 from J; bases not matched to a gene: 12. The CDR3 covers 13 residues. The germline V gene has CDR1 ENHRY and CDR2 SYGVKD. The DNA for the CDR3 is TGTGCCAACCAGGGGGCGCCCGATAGAGAAGCTTTCTTT. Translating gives CANQGAPDREAFF.

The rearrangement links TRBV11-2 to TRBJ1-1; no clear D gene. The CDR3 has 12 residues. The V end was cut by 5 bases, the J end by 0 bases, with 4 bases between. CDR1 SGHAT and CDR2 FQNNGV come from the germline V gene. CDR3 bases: TGTGCCAGCAGCCCCTTGAACACTGAAGCTTTCTTT. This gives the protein CASSPLNTEAFF.

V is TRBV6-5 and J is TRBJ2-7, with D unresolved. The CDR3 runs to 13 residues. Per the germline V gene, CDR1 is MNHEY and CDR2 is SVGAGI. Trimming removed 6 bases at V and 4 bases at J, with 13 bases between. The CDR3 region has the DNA TGTGCCAGCAGCCCTCTTGGACGGTACGAGCAGTACTTC. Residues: CASSPLGRYEQYF.

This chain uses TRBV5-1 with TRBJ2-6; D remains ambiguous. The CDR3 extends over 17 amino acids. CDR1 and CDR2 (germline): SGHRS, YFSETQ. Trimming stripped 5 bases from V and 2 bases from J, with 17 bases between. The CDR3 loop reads CASSGQAVGPGANVLTF. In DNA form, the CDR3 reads TGCGCCAGCAGTGGCCAGGCGGTTGGCCCTGGGGCCAACGTCCTGACTTTC. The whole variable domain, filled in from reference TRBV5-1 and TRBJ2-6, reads KAGVTQTPRYLIKTRGQQVTLSCSPISGHRSVSWYQQTPGQGLQFLFEYFSETQRNKGNFPGRFSGRQFSNSRSEMNVSTLELGDSALYLCASSGQAVGPGANVLTFGAGSRLTVL.

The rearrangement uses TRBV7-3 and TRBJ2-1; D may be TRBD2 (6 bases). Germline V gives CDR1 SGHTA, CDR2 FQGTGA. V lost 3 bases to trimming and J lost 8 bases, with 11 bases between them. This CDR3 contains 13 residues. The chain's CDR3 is CASSFGGSHEQFF. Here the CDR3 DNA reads TGTGCCAGCAGCTTTGGAGGGTCCCATGAGCAGTTCTTC.

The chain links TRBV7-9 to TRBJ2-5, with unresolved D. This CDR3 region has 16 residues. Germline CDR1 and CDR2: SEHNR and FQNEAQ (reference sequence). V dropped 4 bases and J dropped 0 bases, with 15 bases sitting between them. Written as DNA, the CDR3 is TGTGCCAGCAGCTCACGACAAGTCCTGTACCAAGAGACCCAGTACTTC. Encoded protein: CASSSRQVLYQETQYF.

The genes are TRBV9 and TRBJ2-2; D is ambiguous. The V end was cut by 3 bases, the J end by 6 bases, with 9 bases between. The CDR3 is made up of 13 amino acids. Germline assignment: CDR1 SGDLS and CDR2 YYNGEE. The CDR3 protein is CASSADPPGELFF. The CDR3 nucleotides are TGTGCCAGCAGCGCGGACCCCCCCGGGGAGCTGTTTTTT.

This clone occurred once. The CDR3 region has the DNA TGTGCCTGGACCAAGTCCCTTCTTCGGGTGAACACTGAAGCTTTCTTT. As protein: CAWTKSLLRVNTEAFF. V usage is TRBV30 and J usage is TRBJ1-1, with D uncertain. The CDR3 has 16 residues. V lost 4 bases and J lost 0, with 18 bases in between. Germline CDR1 and CDR2: GTSNPN and SVGIG (reference sequence).

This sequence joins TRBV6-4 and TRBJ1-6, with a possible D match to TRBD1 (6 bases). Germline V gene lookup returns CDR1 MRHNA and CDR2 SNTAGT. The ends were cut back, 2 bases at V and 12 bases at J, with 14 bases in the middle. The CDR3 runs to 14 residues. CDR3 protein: CASSDGGPGGPLHF. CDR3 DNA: TGTGCCAGCAGTGACGGGGGGCCGGGGGGACCCCTCCACTTT.

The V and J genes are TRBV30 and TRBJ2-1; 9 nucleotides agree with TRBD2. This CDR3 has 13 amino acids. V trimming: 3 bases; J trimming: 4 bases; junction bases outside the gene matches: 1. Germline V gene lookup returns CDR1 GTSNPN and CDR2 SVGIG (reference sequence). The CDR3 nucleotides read TGTGCCTGGAGGACTAGCGGATACAATGAGCAGTTCTTC. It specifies CAWRTSGYNEQFF.

CDR3 DNA sequence: TGTGCCGCCGGCAAGGGGGCGAGGGGACACTATGGCTACACCTTC. Amino acid sequence: CAAGKGARGHYGYTF. The J gene is TRBJ1-2, the V gene TRBV5-4; 7 positions match TRBD1. The junction had 15 bases not matched to a gene; V was cut back by 10 bases and J by 3 bases. The V gene's germline CDR1 is SGHNT and CDR2 YYREEE (reference sequence). The CDR3 covers 15 residues.

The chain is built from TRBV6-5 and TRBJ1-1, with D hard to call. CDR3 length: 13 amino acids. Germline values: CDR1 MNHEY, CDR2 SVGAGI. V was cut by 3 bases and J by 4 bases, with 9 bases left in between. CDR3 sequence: CASSYHTATEAFF. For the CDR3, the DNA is TGTGCCAGCAGTTATCACACCGCCACTGAAGCTTTCTTT.

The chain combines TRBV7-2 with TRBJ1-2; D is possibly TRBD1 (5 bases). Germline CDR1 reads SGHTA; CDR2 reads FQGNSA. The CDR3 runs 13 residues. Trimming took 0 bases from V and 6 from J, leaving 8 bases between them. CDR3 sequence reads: CASSLAGRDGYTF. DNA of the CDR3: TGTGCCAGCAGCTTAGCGGGGCGCGATGGCTACACCTTC. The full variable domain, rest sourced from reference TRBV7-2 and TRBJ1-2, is GAGVSQSPSNKVTEKGKDVELRCDPISGHTALYWYRQSLGQGLEFLIYFQGNSAPDKSGLPSDRFSAERTGGSVSTLTIQRTQQEDSAVYLCASSLAGRDGYTFGSGTRLTVV.

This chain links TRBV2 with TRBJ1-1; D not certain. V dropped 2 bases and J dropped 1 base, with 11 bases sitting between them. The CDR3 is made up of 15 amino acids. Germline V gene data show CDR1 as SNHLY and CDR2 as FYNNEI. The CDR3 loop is CASSESFPPNTEAFF. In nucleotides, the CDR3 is TGTGCCAGCAGTGAATCTTTCCCTCCGAACACTGAAGCTTTCTTT.

The CDR3 bases are TGTGCCAGCAGTTTAGTTCAGGGTACCGGGGAGCTGTTTTTT. Amino acids: CASSLVQGTGELFF. V gene TRBV27 combines with J gene TRBJ2-2; a possible D gene is TRBD1 (5 bases). CDR3 length: 14 residues. Germline CDR1 is MNHEY and CDR2 is SMNVEV (reference sequence). Trimming cost V 2 bases and J 5 bases, with 9 bases left between them.

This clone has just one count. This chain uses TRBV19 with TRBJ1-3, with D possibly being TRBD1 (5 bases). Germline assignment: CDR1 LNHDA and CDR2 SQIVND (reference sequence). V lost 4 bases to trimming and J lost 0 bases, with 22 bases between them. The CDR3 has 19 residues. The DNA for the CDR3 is TGTGCCAGTAGTAGGAGGAGGGGCGCTAACACGGACTCTGGAAACACCATATATTTT. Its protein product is CASSRRRGANTDSGNTIYF.

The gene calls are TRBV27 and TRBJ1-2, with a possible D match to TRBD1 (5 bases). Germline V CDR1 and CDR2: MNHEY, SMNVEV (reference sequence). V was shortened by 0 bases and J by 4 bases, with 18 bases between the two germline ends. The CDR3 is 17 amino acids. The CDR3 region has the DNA TGTGCCAGCAGTTTATCCCCCGCCCAGACAGCGTCCTATGGCTACACCTTC. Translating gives CASSLSPAQTASYGYTF.

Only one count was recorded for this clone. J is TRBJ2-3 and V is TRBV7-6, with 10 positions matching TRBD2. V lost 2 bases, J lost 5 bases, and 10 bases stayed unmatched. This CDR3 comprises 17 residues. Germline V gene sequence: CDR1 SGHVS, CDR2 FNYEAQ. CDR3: CASSLILAGARVDTQYF. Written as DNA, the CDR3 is TGTGCCAGCAGCTTAATCCTAGCGGGGGCGCGAGTAGATACGCAGTATTTT.

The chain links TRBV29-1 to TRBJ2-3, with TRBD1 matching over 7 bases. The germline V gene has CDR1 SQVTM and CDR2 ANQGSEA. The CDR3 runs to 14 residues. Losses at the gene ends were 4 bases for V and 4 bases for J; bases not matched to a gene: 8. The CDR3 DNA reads TGCAGCGTTGGTGGAACAGGGGTCGCAGATACGCAGTATTTT. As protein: CSVGGTGVADTQYF.